This record looks at one TCR beta chain sequence and its context. Antigen specificity is unknown. This record comes from a study of cytomegalovirus exposure and HLA in healthy donors. The PCR employed 60 Vbeta primers together with 13 Jbeta primers. Some clones are missing from TCRdb's copy, which holds only in-frame ones; the method was immunoSEQ multiplex PCR. The sample comprises approximately 150,000 clones, roughly 80% of which are singletons, and roughly 9% rests with the top ten. Looked up from germline, CDR1 is SGHNT and CDR2 is YYREEE (reference sequence). V lost 4 bases, J lost 0 bases, and 9 bases lay in between. The CDR3 length is 14 residues. Findings of the study overall: Fewer N-insertions than the approximately 610-donor mean were reportedly shown by an Asian-associated ancestry cluster in a later analysis. In vitro data verified a few CMV-associated chains as specific for CMV antigens. When analyzed later, a missense DCLRE1C variant was found to be linked to TCR beta V- and J-gene trimming.

The chain joins TRBV5-4 to TRBJ2-3; no definite D call. The receptor's source is a young man in good health and CMV-seropositive. The source material was PBMCs. CDR3 protein: CASSRSTSTDTQYF. CDR3 nucleotide sequence: TGTGCCAGCAGCCGGTCTACTAGCACAGATACGCAGTATTTT.